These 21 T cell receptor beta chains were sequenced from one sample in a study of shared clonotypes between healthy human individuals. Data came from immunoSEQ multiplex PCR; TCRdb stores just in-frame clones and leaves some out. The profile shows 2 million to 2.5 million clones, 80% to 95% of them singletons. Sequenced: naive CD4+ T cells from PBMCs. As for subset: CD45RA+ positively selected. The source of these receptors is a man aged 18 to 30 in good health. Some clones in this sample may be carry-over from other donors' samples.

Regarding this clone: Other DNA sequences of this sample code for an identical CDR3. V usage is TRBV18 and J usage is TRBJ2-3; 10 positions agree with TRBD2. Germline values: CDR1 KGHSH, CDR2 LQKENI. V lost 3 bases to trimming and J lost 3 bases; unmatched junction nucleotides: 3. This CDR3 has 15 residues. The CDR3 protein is CASSPSSGSTDTQYF. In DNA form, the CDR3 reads TGTGCCAGCTCACCCTCTAGCGGGAGTACAGATACGCAGTATTTT. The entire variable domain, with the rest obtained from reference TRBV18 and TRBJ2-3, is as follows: NAGVMQNPRHLVRRRGQEARLRCSPMKGHSHVYWYRQLPEEGLKFMVYLQKENIIDESGMPKERFSAEFPKEGPSILRIQQVVRGDSAAYFCASSPSSGSTDTQYFGPGTRLTVL.

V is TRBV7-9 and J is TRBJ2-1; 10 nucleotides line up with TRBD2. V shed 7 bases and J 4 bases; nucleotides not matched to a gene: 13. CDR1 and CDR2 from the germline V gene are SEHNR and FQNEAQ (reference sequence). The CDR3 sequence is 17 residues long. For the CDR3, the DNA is TGTGCCAGCACCTCCAGAGCGGGAGGGCCGTTGTACAATGAGCAGTTCTTC. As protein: CASTSRAGGPLYNEQFF.

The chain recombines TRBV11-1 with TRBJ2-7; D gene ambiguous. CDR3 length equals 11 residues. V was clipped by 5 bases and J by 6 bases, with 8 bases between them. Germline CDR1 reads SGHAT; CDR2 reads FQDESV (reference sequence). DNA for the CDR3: TGTGCCAGCAGCCCAATGGGCGAGCAGTACTTC. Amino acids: CASSPMGEQYF.

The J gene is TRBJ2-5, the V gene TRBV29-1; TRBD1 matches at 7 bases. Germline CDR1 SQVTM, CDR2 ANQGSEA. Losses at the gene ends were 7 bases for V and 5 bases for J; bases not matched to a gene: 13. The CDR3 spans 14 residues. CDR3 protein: CSAGQALFWETQYF. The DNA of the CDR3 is TGCAGCGCCGGACAGGCCCTCTTTTGGGAGACCCAGTACTTC. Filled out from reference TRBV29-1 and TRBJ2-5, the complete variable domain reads SAVISQKPSRDICQRGTSLTIQCQVDSQVTMMFWYRQQPGQSLTLIATANQGSEATYESGFVIDKFPISRPNLTFSTLTVSNMSPEDSSIYLCSAGQALFWETQYFGPGTRLLVL.

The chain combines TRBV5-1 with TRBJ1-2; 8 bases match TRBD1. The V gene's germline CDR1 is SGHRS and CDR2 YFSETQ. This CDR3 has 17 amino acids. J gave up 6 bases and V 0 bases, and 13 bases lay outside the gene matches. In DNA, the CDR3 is TGCGCCAGCAGCTTGGGGCAGGGGGCCGCAAATACAAATGGCTACACCTTC. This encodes CASSLGQGAANTNGYTF.

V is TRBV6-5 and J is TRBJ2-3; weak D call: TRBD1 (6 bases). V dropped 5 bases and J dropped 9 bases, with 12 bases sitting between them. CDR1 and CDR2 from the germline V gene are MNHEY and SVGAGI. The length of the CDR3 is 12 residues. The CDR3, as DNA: TGTGCCAGCAGTAAACAGGGTGAAACGCAGTATTTT. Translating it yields CASSKQGETQYF.

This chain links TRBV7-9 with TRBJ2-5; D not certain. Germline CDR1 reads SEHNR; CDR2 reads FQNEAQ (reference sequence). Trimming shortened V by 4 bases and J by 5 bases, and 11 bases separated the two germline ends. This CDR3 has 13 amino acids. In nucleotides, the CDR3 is TGTGCCAGCAGCTCTCCGGGTCCTGAGACCCAGTACTTC. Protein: CASSSPGPETQYF. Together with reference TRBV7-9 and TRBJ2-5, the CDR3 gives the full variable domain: DTGVSQNPRHKITKRGQNVTFRCDPISEHNRLYWYRQTLGQGPEFLTYFQNEAQLEKSRLLSDRFSAERPKGSFSTLEIQRTEQGDSAMYLCASSSPGPETQYFGPGTRLLVL.

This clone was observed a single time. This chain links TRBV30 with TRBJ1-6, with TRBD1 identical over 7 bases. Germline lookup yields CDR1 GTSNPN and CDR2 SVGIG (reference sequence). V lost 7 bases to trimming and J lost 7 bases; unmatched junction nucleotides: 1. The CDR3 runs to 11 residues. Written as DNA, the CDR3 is TGTGCCTTGGACAGGAATTCACCCCTCCACTTT. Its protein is CALDRNSPLHF.

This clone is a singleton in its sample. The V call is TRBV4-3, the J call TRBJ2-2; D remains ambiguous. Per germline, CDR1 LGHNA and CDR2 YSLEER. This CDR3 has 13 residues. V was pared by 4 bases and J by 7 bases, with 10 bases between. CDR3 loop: CASSLQSLGELFF. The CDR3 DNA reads TGCGCCAGCAGCCTCCAGAGTCTCGGGGAGCTGTTTTTT.

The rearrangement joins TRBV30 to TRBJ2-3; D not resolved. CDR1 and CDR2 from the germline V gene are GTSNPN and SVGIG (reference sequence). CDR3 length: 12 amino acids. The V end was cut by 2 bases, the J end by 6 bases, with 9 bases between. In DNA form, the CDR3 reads TGTGCCTGGAGTCTCCAGCGTGATACGCAGTATTTT. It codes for CAWSLQRDTQYF. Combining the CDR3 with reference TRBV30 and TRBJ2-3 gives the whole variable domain SQTIHQWPATLVQPVGSPLSLECTVEGTSNPNLYWYRQAAGRGLQLLFYSVGIGQISSEVPQNLSASRPQDRQFILSSKKLLLSDSGFYLCAWSLQRDTQYFGPGTRLTVL.

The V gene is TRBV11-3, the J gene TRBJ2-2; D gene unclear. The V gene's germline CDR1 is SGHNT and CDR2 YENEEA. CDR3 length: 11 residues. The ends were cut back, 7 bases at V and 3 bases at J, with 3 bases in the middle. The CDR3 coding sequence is TGTGCCAGCACGGACACCGGGGAGCTGTTTTTT. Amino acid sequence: CASTDTGELFF.

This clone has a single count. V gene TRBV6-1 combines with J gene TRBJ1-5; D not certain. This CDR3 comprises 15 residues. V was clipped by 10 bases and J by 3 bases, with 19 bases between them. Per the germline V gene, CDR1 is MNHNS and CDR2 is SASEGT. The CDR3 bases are TGTGCCACCACCCTCTCTCCTAACCTCAATCAGCCCCAGCATTTT. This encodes CATTLSPNLNQPQHF.

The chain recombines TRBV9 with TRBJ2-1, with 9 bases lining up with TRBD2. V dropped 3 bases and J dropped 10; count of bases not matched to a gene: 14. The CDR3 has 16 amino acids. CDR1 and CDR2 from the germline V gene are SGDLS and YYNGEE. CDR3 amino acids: CASSGVGLAGSQEQFF. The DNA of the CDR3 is TGTGCCAGCAGCGGAGTAGGGCTAGCGGGATCTCAGGAGCAGTTCTTC.

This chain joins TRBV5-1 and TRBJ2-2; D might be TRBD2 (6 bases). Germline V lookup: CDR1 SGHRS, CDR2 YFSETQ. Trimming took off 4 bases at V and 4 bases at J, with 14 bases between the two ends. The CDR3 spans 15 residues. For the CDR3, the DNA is TGCGCCAGCAGCCTAGAGGACTACCCCACCGGGGAGCTGTTTTTT. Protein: CASSLEDYPTGELFF.

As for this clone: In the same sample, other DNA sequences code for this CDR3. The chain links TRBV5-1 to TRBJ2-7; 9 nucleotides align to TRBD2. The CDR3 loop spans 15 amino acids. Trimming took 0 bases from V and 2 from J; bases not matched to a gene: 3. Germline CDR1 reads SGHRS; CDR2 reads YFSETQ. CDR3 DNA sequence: TGCGCCAGCAGCTTGGGACTAGCGGAAACCTACGAGCAGTACTTC. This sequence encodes CASSLGLAETYEQYF.

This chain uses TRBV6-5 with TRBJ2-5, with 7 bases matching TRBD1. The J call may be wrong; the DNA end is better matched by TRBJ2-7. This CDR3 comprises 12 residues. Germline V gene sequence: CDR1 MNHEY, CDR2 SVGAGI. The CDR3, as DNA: TGTGCCAGCAGACAGGGGACGGGCGAGCAGTACTTC. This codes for CASRQGTGEQYF.

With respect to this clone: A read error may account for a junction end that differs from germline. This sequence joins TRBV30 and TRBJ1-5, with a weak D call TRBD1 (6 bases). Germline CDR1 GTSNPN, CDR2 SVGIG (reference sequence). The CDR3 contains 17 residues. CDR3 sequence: CAWSTGNGPLSTQPQHF. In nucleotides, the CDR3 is TGTGCCTGGTCCACAGGGAATGGGCCCTTGAGCACTCAGCCCCAGCATTTT.

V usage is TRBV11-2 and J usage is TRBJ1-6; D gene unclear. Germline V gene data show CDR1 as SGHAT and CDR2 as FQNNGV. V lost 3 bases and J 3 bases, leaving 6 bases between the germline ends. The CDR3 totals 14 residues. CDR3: CASSLAVYNSPLHF. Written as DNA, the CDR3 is TGTGCCAGCAGCTTGGCGGTCTATAATTCACCCCTCCACTTT. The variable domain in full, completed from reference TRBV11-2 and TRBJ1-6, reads EAGVAQSPRYKIIEKRQSVAFWCNPISGHATLYWYQQILGQGPKLLIQFQNNGVVDDSQLPKDRFSAERLKGVDSTLKIQPAKLEDSAVYLCASSLAVYNSPLHFGNGTRLTVT.

Here the CDR3 DNA reads TGCGCCAGCAGACCCCAATCCGGGCAAGACTACGAGCAGTACTTC. Translation gives CASRPQSGQDYEQYF. This chain links TRBV5-1 with TRBJ2-7; D not certain. The V and J ends lost 5 bases and 3 bases respectively, with 18 bases between them. Germline values: CDR1 SGHRS, CDR2 YFSETQ. This CDR3 has 15 residues.

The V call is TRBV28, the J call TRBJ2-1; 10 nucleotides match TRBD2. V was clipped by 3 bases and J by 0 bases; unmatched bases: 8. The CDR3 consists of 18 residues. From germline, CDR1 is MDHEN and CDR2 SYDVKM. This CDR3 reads CASSFQLLAGTSYNEQFF. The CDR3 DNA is TGTGCCAGCAGTTTCCAATTACTAGCGGGGACCTCCTACAATGAGCAGTTCTTC.

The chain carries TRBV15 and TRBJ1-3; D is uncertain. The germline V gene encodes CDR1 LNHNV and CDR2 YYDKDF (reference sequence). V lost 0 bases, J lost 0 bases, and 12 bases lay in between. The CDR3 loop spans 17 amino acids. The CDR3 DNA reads TGTGCCACCAGCAGAGATCGTTCCCGGTTCTCTGGAAACACCATATATTTT. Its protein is CATSRDRSRFSGNTIYF.